The source of this TCR beta chain is a study of T cells in tumors and immune-related adverse events. The data were produced by immunoSEQ multiplex PCR, yet TCRdb's version contains in-frame clones alone and is incomplete. The repertoire holds about 22,000 clones, with about 93% as singletons. This sequence was found in a female donor with metastatic renal cell carcinoma. Sequenced here: lymph node tissue, sampled from a patient treated with anti-PD-1 therapy.

CDR3 in amino acids: CASSQSMRGGANYGYTF. The CDR3 coding sequence is TGCGCCAGCAGCCAATCCATGAGGGGGGGCGCTAACTATGGCTACACCTTC. The V call is TRBV4-3, the J call TRBJ1-2, with a possible D match to TRBD1 (6 bases). Trimming removed 2 bases from V and 0 bases from J, with 16 bases in between. From germline, CDR1 is LGHNA and CDR2 YSLEER. The CDR3 contains 17 residues.